Below, 10 T cell receptor beta chains from the same sample are listed, as sequenced in a study of blood T cells in healthy people across ages. Next came a second PCR, run for about 6 to 11 cycles, which used a sample-barcoded 5' primer along with a J-beta primer mix. TCRdb re-analysed the 5' RACE reads in MiXCR, keeping a single row per CDR3 protein. Of hundreds of thousands of distinct CDR3 sequences listed, 21% are singletons. Source material: blood. These receptors were collected from a man between 70 and 80 years old in good health.

V is TRBV5-1 and J is TRBJ2-7; 11 bases match TRBD2. V trimming: 0 bases; J trimming: 5 bases; junction bases outside the gene matches: 4. The V gene's germline CDR1 is SGHRS and CDR2 YFSETQ. CDR3 length: 15 amino acids. CDR3 DNA: TGCGCCAGCAGCTTGGTGGTTAGCGGGAGGGACGAGCAGTACTTC. Amino acids: CASSLVVSGRDEQYF.

The table lists this clonotype with a count of one. The V and J genes are TRBV4-3 and TRBJ1-3, with D uncertain. Trimming removed 1 base from V and 5 bases from J, with 6 bases in between. Germline CDR1 is LGHNA and CDR2 is YSLEER. This CDR3 has 13 amino acids. As DNA, the CDR3 is TGCGCCAGCAGCCAAGTCGATCGAAACACCATATATTTT. It is translated as CASSQVDRNTIYF.

This chain joins TRBV28 and TRBJ2-5; 11 bases fit TRBD2. The J call is doubtful: the DNA matches TRBJ2-1 better. The CDR3 covers 14 residues. Germline V gene sequence: CDR1 MDHEN, CDR2 SYDVKM. CDR3 sequence (DNA): TGTGCCAGCAAGGGACTAGCGGCCCGGTGGGAGCAGTTCTTC. It codes for CASKGLAARWEQFF.

The chain has TRBV7-2 and TRBJ1-4; a possible D gene is TRBD1 (6 bases). There are 15 residues in the CDR3. Germline CDR1 and CDR2: SGHTA and FQGNSA. The V and J ends lost 3 bases and 3 bases respectively, with 11 bases between them. The CDR3 sequence: CASSFNRAPNEKLFF. The CDR3 nucleotides read TGTGCCAGCAGCTTTAACAGGGCTCCTAATGAAAAACTGTTTTTT.

The DNA of the CDR3 is TGTGCCAGCAGCCCTCGACAGACCTCCTACGAGCAGTACTTC. Encoded protein: CASSPRQTSYEQYF. V gene TRBV12-3 or TRBV12-4 combines with J gene TRBJ2-7; tentatively, D is TRBD1 (5 bases). The ends were cut back, 6 bases at V and 0 bases at J, with 12 bases in the middle. This CDR3 spans 14 amino acids.

As concerns this clonotype: The germline gene is not matched at one end of the junction; a read error may be the cause. The chain recombines TRBV7-6 with TRBJ1-1; D perhaps matches TRBD1 (5 bases). CDR1 is SGHVS and CDR2 is FNYEAQ in the germline V gene. The CDR3 loop spans 13 amino acids. CDR3 protein: CASSPRVGAGKEF. The CDR3 bases are TGTGCCAGCAGCCCCCGTGTAGGGGCAGGGAAAGAGTTT.

V and J are TRBV5-1 and TRBJ2-5, with D possibly being TRBD2 (5 bases). The CDR3 sequence is 15 residues long. Germline loops: CDR1 SGHRS, CDR2 YFSETQ. V was pared by 4 bases and J by 4 bases, with 17 bases between. CDR3 region: CASSLTGPTRETQYF. In DNA, the CDR3 is TGCGCCAGCAGCCTGACCGGACCTACTAGAGAGACCCAGTACTTC.

This clonotype was picked up a small number of times. One end of the junction does not line up with germline, which may come from a read error. The CDR3 region is CASSTPGLAGTGGLFF. DNA for the CDR3: TGCGCCAGCAGCACACCGGGACTAGCGGGCACCGGGGGGCTGTTTTTT. The V and J genes are TRBV5-1 and TRBJ2-2, with TRBD2 identical over 12 bases. The CDR3 totals 16 residues. Germline CDR1 reads SGHRS; CDR2 reads YFSETQ.

This chain links TRBV29-1 with TRBJ2-5; D is unresolved. V gave up 6 bases and J gave up 3 bases, with 11 bases separating them. From germline, CDR1 is SQVTM and CDR2 ANQGSEA. The CDR3 consists of 12 residues. The CDR3 sequence: CSVPLYKETQYF. The CDR3, as DNA: TGCAGCGTGCCACTGTACAAAGAGACCCAGTACTTC.

This clonotype appeared a few times. The CDR3 spells CSARDIRGKETQYF. As DNA, the CDR3 is TGCAGTGCTAGAGACATCAGGGGTAAAGAGACCCAGTACTTC. This chain uses TRBV20-1 with TRBJ2-5, with D possibly being TRBD1 (6 bases). Germline values: CDR1 DFQATT, CDR2 SNEGSKA (reference sequence). Deletions cut 0 bases from V and 3 bases from J, with 11 bases between. This CDR3 is 14 amino acids long.